The T cell receptor (beta chain) described here comes from a study of blood T cell repertoires in COVID-19. Across the whole study: Researchers got acute and convalescent COVID-19 samples from the United States, Italy and Spain.

Measured with immunoSEQ multiplex PCR; TCRdb has only the in-frame clones, and not every one. The table has roughly 87,000 clones, more than 70% seen once. The CDR3 consists of 15 residues. Trimming at V came to 5 bases and at J to 3 bases, leaving 9 bases not matched to a gene. The germline gives CDR1 SEHNR, CDR2 FQNEAQ (reference sequence). Sequences were obtained from peripheral blood. This clonotype was sampled from a human donor in a cohort sampled during active COVID-19. This rearrangement joins TRBV7-9 to TRBJ2-7, with 8 bases that match TRBD1. The CDR3 DNA reads TGTGCCAGCAGCGCCTCACCGGGACAGGTCTACGAGCAGTACTTC. Translating it yields CASSASPGQVYEQYF. Together with reference TRBV7-9 and TRBJ2-7, the CDR3 gives the full variable domain: DTGVSQNPRHKITKRGQNVTFRCDPISEHNRLYWYRQTLGQGPEFLTYFQNEAQLEKSRLLSDRFSAERPKGSFSTLEIQRTEQGDSAMYLCASSASPGQVYEQYFGPGTRLTVT.